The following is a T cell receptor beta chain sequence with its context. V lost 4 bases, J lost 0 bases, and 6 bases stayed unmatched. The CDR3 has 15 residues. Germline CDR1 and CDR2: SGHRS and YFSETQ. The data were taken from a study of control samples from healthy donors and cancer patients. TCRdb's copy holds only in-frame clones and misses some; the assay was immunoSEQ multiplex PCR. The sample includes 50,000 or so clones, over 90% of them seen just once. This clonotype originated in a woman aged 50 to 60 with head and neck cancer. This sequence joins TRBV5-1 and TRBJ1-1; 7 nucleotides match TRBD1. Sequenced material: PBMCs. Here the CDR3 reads CASSQRQGMNTEAFF. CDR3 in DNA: TGCGCCAGCAGCCAACGACAGGGTATGAACACTGAAGCTTTCTTT.